This T cell receptor (beta chain) emerged from a study of blood T cells in healthy people across ages. Regarding the study as a whole: Versus aged donors, long-lived donors had higher diversity and more naive CD4+ cells.

For the second PCR, which ran for roughly 6 to 11 cycles, a sample-barcoded 5' primer and a J-beta primer mix were used. In TCRdb, the 5' RACE reads were re-called with MiXCR into one record per CDR3 protein. The sample has 650,000 to 700,000 distinct CDR3 sequences, roughly half seen once. The CDR3 spans 15 residues. V was pared by 2 bases and J by 5 bases, with 9 bases of the junction left unmatched. Germline V CDR1 and CDR2: LGHNA, YNFKEQ. Every sample yielded at least 6.5 million isolated PBMCs. Per sample, extraction of total RNA gave at least 5 micrograms in every case. This clonotype was seen a handful of times. Its matching antigen is unknown.

This clonotype originated in a woman of 80 years or more in good health. The sample taken for sequencing was blood. The genes are TRBV4-2 and TRBJ2-7; TRBD2 aligns across 7 bases. The CDR3 loop is CASSQSGGSFHEQYF. The CDR3 region has the DNA TGTGCCAGCAGCCAATCGGGCGGGAGTTTCCACGAGCAGTACTTC.